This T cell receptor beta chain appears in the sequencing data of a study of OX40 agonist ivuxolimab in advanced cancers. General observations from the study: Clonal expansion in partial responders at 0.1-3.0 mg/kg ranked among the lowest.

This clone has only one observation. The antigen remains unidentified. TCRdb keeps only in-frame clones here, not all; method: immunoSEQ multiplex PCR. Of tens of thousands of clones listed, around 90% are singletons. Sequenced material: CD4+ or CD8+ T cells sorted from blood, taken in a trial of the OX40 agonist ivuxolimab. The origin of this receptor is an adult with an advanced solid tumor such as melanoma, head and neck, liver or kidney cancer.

CDR3 amino acids: CASSLNGGETQYF. The CDR3 DNA follows: TGTGCCAGCAGCTTAAACGGGGGAGAGACCCAGTACTTC. This chain joins TRBV7-3 and TRBJ2-5; D is possibly TRBD2 (6 bases). CDR3 length: 13 amino acids. Germline V gives CDR1 SGHTA, CDR2 FQGTGA. V was pared by 1 base and J by 4 bases, with 7 bases between.